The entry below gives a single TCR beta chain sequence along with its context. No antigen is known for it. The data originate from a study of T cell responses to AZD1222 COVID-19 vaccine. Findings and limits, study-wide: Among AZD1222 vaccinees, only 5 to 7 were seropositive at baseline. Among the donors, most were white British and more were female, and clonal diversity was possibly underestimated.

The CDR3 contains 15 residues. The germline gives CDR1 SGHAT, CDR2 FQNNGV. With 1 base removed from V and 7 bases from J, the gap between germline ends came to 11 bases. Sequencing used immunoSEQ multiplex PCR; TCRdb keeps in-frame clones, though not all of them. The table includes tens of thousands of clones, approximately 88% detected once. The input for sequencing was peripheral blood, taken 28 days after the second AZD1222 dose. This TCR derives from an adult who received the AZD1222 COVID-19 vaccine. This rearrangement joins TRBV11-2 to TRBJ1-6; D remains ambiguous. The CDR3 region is CASSLGHGPNSPLHF. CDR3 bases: TGTGCCAGCAGCTTAGGTCACGGACCCAATTCACCCCTCCACTTT. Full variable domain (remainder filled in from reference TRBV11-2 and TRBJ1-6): EAGVAQSPRYKIIEKRQSVAFWCNPISGHATLYWYQQILGQGPKLLIQFQNNGVVDDSQLPKDRFSAERLKGVDSTLKIQPAKLEDSAVYLCASSLGHGPNSPLHFGNGTRLTVT.